This TCR beta chain was sequenced during a study of CD8 T cells in Susac syndrome. Points from the study as a whole: A relatively small number of individuals underwent TCR sequencing and HLA analysis.

A note on this clonotype: Its target is unknown.

Germline-derived CDR1 and CDR2 are SGHTA and FQGTGA. The CDR3 is made up of 13 amino acids. The V gene lost 1 base and the J gene lost 4 bases, with 5 bases spanning the gap. cDNA came from about 0.46 to 1 ug RNA primed by random hexamers. TCRdb independently ran MiXCR on the immunoSEQ multiplex PCR reads; one entry per CDR3 protein. The sample holds around 170,000 distinct CDR3 sequences, around 95% seen once. CD8+ and CD4+ blood T cells underwent TCR beta sequencing. The sample comprised CD4+ T cells from PBMCs. The chain combines TRBV7-3 with TRBJ2-1; no firm D call. The origin of this receptor is a human donor with Susac syndrome. The DNA of the CDR3 is TGTGCCAGCAGCTTAAACGCATACAATGAGCAGTTCTTC. Translating it yields CASSLNAYNEQFF.